The source of this T cell receptor beta chain is a study of cytomegalovirus exposure and HLA in healthy donors. Study-wide background: There were nearly 120 million unique TCR beta sequences, drawn from 180 million or so T cells, in an earlier analysis.

Primers: 60 Vbeta forward and 13 Jbeta reverse. Produced via immunoSEQ multiplex PCR; TCRdb's table is partial and in-frame only. The sample records 100,000 to 150,000 clones, 75% to 90% being singletons. This sequence was found in a man younger than 35 in good health and CMV-seropositive. Input material: PBMCs.

CDR3 loop: CASSYTGQGTNSPLHF. DNA for the CDR3: TGTGCCAGCAGTTACACCGGACAGGGCACGAATTCACCCCTCCACTTT. The V and J genes are TRBV6-5 and TRBJ1-6; 8 bases map to TRBD1. V shed 2 bases, J shed 7 bases, and the junction held 7 bases outside the gene matches. This CDR3 has 16 amino acids. Germline CDR1 reads MNHEY; CDR2 reads SVGAGI.